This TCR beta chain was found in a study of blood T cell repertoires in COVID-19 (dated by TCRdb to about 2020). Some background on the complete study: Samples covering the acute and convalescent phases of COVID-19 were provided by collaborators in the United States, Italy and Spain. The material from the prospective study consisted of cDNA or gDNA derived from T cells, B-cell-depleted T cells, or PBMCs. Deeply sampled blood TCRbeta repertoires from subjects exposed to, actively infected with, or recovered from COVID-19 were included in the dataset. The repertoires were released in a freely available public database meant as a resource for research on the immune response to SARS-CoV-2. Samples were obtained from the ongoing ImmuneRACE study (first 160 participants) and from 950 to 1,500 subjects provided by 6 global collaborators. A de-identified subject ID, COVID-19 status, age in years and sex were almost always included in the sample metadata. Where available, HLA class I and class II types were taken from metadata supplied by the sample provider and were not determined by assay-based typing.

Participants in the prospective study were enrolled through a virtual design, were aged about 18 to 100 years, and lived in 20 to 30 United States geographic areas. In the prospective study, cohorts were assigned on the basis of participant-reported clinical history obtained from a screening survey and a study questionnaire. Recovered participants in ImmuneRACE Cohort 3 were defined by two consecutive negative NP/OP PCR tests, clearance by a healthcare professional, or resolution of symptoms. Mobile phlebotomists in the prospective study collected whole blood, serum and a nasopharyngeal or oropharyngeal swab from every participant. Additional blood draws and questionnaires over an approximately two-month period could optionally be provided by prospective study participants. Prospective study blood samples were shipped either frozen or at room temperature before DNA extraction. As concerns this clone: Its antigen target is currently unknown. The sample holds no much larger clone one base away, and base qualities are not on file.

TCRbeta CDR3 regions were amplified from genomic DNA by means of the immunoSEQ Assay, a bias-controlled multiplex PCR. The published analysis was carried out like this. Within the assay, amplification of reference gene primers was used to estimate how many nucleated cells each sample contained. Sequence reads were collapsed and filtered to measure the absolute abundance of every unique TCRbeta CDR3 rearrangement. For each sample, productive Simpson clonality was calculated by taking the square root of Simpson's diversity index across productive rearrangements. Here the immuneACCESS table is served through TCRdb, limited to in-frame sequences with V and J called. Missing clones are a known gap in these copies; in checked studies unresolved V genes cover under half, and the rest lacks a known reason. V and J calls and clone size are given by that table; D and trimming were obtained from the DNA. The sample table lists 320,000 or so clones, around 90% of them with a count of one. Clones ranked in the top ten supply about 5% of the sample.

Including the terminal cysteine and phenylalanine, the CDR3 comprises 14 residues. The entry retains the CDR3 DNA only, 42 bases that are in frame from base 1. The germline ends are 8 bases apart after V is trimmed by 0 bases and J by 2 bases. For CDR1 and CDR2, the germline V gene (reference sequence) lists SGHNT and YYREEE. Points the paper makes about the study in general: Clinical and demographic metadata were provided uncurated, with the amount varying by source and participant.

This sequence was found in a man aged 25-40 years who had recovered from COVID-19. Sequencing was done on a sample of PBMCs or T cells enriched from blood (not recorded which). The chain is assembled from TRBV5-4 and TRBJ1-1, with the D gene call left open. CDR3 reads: CASSLGRPNTEAFF. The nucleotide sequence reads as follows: TGTGCCAGCAGCTTGGGGAGGCCAAACACTGAAGCTTTCTTT.